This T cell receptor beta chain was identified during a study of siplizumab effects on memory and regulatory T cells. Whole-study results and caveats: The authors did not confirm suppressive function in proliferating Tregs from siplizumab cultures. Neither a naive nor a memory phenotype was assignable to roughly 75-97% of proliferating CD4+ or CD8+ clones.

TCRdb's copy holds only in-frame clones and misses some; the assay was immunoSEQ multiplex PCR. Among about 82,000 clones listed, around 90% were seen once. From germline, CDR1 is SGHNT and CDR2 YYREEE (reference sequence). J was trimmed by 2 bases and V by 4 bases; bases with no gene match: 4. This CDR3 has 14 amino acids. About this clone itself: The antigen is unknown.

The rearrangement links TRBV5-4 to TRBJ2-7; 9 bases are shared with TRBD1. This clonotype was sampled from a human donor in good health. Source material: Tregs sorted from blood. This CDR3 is CASSGTGFPYEQYF. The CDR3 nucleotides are TGTGCCAGCAGCGGGACAGGGTTCCCCTACGAGCAGTACTTC.